Listed below are T cell receptor beta chains from one sample, sequenced in a study of blood T cell repertoires in COVID-19. Data came from immunoSEQ multiplex PCR; TCRdb stores just in-frame clones and leaves some out. This table has around 67,000 clones, around 82% appearing once. The sequenced sample was peripheral blood. The origin of the receptors is an elderly man with active COVID-19. The CDR3 runs from the conserved cysteine through the conserved F or W.

TRBV28,CASSLWASGNYEQYF
TRBV5-6,CASSRTGLYSNQPQHF
TRBV30,CAWISPGGWNTGELFF
TRBV27,CASSPIRTVGSPDTQYF
TRBV6-5,CASSYSNVGVERFF
TRBV5-5,CASTPLGSLSYEQYF
TRBV5-1,CASSGQGGNYGYTF
TRBV5-1,CASSLAAVMNTEAFF
TRBV4-1,CASSQAYLSEQYF
TRBV28,CASRIPGQVGPGGNQPQHF
TRBV24-1,CATSIPTNSQETQYF
TRBV5-1,CASSLGQTSSGANVLTF
TRBV6-5,CASSQGVFDDYGYTF